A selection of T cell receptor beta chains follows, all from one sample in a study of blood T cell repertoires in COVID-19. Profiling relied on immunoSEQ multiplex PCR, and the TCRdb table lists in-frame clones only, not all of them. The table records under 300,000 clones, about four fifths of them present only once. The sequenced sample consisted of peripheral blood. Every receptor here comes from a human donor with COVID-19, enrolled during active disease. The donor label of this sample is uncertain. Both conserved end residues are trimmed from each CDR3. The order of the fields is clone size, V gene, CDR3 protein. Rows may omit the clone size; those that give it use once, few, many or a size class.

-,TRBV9,ASSAAGGGTYEQY
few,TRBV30,AWSAGLAGETQY
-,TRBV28,ATLSGSSTDTQY
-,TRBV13,ASSSYLLDRAETQY
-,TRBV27,ASRPGTSESGQF
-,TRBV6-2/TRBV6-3,ASSGTGIYEQY
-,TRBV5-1,ASSPEQTDSNSPLH
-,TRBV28,ASSLSSTGSYNEQF
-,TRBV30,AWSGGTAEASNEKLF
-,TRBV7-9,ASSRDTGYEQY
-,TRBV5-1,ASSYWTGEAGRNTEAF
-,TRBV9,ASSPRTGWNQPQH
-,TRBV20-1,SASGLQNYGYT
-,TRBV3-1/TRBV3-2,ASSQEGTSGRNEQF
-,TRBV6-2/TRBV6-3,ASSYGGRGNEKLF
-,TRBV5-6,ASSFNRGLVGTEAF
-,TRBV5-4,ASSLGQARSNEKLF
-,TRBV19,ASSPSSVAETQY
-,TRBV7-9,ASNLGGTTEAF
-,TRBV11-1,ASIRGPRNTGELF
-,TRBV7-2,ASSLRSGQGQGNTIY
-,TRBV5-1,ASINIAGGPSGELF
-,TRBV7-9,ASSPSWDSTGNTIY
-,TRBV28,ASSQTGMSAARYT
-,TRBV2,ASSAPITSIFTGELF
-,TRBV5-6,ASSLDIGDNEQF
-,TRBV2,ASRDRAWGTSGRISTDTQY
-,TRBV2,ASSVLAGALDTQY
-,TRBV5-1,ASSLLSSNYGYT
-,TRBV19,ASSNRRVGGGETQY
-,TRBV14,ASSQELLSSYEQY
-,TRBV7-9,ASSPQGSYGYT
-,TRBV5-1,ASSLVPLSADNQPQH
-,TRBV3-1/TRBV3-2,ASMAGLATNEQF
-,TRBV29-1,SVGQGNTEAF
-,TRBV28,ASTRGGNQPQH
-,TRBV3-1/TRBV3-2,ASSHLSGRETQY
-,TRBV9,ASSVATGSAYEQY
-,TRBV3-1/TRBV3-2,ASSPDEGDFADTQY
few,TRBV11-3,ASSLDGRGGHNEQF
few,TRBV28,ASSLLDRGDQPQH